One T cell receptor (beta chain) is described in this entry. Its specificity is unknown. The limits of the CDR3 on the DNA are not certain, so only TCRdb's listed CDR3 is given. This sample was taken from a study of CD8+CD57+ T cells in acquired aplastic anemia. Study in general: Each DNA sample taken from sorted CD4+ and CD8+ cells came to 3 to 4 ug on average. The study obtained roughly 10 million reads on average for CD4+ cells from healthy donors.

Germline lookup yields CDR1 SEHNR and CDR2 FQNEAQ (reference sequence). The CDR3 has 13 amino acids, counting both end residues. Study observations and caveats: The CD8+ Simpson's diversity of patients and controls was not significantly different. Patients and controls shared approximately 30 CD8+ CDR3 sequences, highly expressed in patients.

TCR beta VDJ and CDR3 were profiled, and genomic DNA was the template. One entry per CDR3 protein results from TCRdb running MiXCR on the reads. The sample lists around 200,000 distinct CDR3 sequences, approximately 57% occurring once. Sequencing used sorted CD4+, CD8+, or CD8+CD57+ T cells (not recorded which) from PBMCs. The TCR sequence derives from a human donor in good health. The chain is built from TRBV7-9 and TRBJ1-2; the table assigns TRBD1, which was not confirmed against the DNA. CDR3 amino acids: CASSFWRGNGYTF.